This T cell receptor (beta chain) originates from a study of T cells expressing NK-cell markers (TCRdb year 2020). Some background on the complete study: Three sorted T-cell subsets (CD3+CD56+NKG2C+, CD3+CD56+NKG2C- and CD3+CD56-NKG2C+) from fewer than 10 donors had their TCR beta-chain repertoires profiled. Seven of the eight sequenced donors were HCMV-seropositive and one was HCMV-seronegative. The study sequenced eight donors, all healthy volunteers chosen at random: three men and five women. Sequencing of the libraries produced 2 x 150 bp reads on Illumina HiSeq 2000/2500, MiSeq or NextSeq. Here is what the overall study found, with its caveats: Those dominant clonotypes were again the most abundant among CD3+CD56-NKG2C+ cells in a few donors, at about 28.3-65%. For five or six donors, the dominant CD3+CD56+NKG2C+ clonotypes were among the top 10 CD8+ clonotypes and accounted for about 1.0-7.5% of CD8+ T cells. Whether the expanded NKG2C-expressing T cell clones were specific for HCMV antigens remained unclear.

The CDR3 holds 15 amino acids from the cysteine to the phenylalanine. The coding DNA is unavailable. As concerns this clonotype: The antigen this receptor binds is unknown.

A commercial ELISA kit detecting HCMV-specific IgG in serum was used to determine HCMV serostatus. Ficoll density gradient centrifugation was used to isolate peripheral blood mononuclear cells from blood. The sample was run on an Illumina HiSeq 2000. 5'RACE template switching, by which a universal primer site and unique molecular identifiers were added, was used to make TCR beta cDNA libraries. cDNA synthesis was primed from the TCR beta constant segment and was followed by two successive PCR amplification steps. From the authors' description of their analysis: MIGEC was used to demultiplex reads and group the reads by UMI, and MiTCR was used to assemble and quantify clonotypes. To exclude erroneous sequences, only TCR cDNA sequences supported by at least two reads were retained. Downstream repertoire analysis used the tcR package, and clonotypes were matched across fractions by CDR3 nucleotide sequence plus V segment. Antigen specificity was annotated against VDJdb with VDJmatch, allowing one amino acid substitution in CDR3. After reprocessing by TCRdb, each CDR3 protein sequence is one entry, and no DNA is given. TCRdb's processing, not the study's, gives the V and J calls here. The table for this sample lists some 120,000 distinct CDR3 sequences. About 18% of the sample is held by the ten biggest clonotypes.

This receptor was identified in a woman aged 18-69 years in good health. The chain is assembled from TRBV12-3 or TRBV12-4 and TRBJ2-1. The sample taken for sequencing was blood T cells: a sorted CD56 or NKG2C T cell subset, CD4+ or CD8+ T cells, or bulk PBMC T cells (not recorded which). The CDR3 protein: CASSLDRSSYNEQFF.